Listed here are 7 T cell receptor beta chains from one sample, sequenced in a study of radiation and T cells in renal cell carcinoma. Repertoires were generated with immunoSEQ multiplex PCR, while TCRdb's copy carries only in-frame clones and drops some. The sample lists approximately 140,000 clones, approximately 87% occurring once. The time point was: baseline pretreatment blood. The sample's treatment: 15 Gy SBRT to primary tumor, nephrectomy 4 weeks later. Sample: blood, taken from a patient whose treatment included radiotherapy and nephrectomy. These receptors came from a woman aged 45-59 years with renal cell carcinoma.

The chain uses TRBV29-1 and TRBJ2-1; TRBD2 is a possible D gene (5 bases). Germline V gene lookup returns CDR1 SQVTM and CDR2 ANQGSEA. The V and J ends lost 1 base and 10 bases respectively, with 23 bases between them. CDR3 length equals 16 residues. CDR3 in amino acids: CSVEVGTGITQNEQFF. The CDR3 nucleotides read TGCAGCGTTGAAGTTGGAACCGGGATAACCCAAAACGAGCAGTTCTTC.

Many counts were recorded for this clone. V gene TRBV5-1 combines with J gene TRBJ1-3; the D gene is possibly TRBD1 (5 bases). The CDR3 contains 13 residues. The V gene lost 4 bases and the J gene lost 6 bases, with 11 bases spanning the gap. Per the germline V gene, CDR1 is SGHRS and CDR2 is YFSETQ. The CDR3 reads CASSAGAENTIYF. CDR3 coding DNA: TGCGCCAGCAGCGCTGGGGCAGAAAACACCATATATTTT.

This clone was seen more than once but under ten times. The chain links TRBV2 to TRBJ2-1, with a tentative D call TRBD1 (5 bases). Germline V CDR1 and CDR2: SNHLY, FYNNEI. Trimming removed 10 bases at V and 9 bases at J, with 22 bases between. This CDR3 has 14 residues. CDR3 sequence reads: CATEEAGKESEQFF. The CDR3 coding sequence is TGTGCCACGGAAGAGGCAGGGAAAGAGTCTGAGCAGTTCTTC.

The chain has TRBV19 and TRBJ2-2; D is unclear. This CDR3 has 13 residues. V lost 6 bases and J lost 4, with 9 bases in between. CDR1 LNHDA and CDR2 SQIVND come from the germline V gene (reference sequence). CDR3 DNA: TGTGCCAGTAGATGGGGATTCACCGGGGAGCTGTTTTTT. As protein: CASRWGFTGELFF. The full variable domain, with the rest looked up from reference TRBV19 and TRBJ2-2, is DGGITQSPKYLFRKEGQNVTLSCEQNLNHDAMYWYRQDPGQGLRLIYYSQIVNDFQKGDIAEGYSVSREKKESFPLTVTSAQKNPTAFYLCASRWGFTGELFFGEGSRLTVL.

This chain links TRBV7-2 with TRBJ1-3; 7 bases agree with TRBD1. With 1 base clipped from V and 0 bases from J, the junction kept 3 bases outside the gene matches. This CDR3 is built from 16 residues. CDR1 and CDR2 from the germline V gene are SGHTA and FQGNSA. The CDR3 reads CASSLGTGLSGNTIYF. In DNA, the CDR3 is TGTGCCAGCAGCTTAGGGACAGGCCTCTCTGGAAACACCATATATTTT.

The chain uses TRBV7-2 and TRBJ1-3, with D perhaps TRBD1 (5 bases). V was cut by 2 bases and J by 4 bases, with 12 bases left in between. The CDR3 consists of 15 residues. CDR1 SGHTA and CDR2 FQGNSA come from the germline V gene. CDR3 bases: TGTGCCAGCAGCTTACAGGGTGCGGAGGGAAACACCATATATTTT. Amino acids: CASSLQGAEGNTIYF. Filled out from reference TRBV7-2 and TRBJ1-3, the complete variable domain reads GAGVSQSPSNKVTEKGKDVELRCDPISGHTALYWYRQSLGQGLEFLIYFQGNSAPDKSGLPSDRFSAERTGGSVSTLTIQRTQQEDSAVYLCASSLQGAEGNTIYFGEGSWLTVV.

The CDR3 loop is CASQPLGEGFELKTQYF. CDR3 sequence (DNA): TGTGCCAGCCAACCGCTCGGGGAGGGGTTTGAATTAAAGACCCAGTACTTC. The gene calls are TRBV5-6 and TRBJ2-5; 7 bases map to TRBD2. Germline trimming cut 7 bases from V and 6 bases from J; bases unmatched to any gene: 21. This CDR3 spans 17 amino acids. CDR1 SGHDT and CDR2 YYEEEE come from the germline V gene. Looking up the rest from reference TRBV5-6 and TRBJ2-5 gives the full variable domain: DAGVTQSPTHLIKTRGQQVTLRCSPKSGHDTVSWYQQALGQGPQFIFQYYEEEERQRGNFPDRFSGHQFPNYSSELNVNALLLGDSALYLCASQPLGEGFELKTQYFGPGTRLLVL.